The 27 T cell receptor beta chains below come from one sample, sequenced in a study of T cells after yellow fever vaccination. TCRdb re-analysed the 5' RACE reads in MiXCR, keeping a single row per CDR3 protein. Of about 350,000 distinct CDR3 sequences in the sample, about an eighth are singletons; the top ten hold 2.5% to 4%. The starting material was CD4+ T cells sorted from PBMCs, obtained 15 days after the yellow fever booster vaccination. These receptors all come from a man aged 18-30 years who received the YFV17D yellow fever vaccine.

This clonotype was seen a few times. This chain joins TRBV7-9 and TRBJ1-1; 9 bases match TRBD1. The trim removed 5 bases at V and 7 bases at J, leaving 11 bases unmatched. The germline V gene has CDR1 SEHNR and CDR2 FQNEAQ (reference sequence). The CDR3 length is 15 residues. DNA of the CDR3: TGTGCCAGCAGCCTTGGGACAGGGAAGGTGGGTGAAGCTTTCTTT. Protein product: CASSLGTGKVGEAFF.

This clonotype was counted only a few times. The CDR3 nucleotides read TGTGCCAGCTCATGGGACAGTGGATACTATGGCTACACCTTC. This gives the protein CASSWDSGYYGYTF. The V call is TRBV18, the J call TRBJ1-2, with 7 bases identical to TRBD1. Germline CDR1 and CDR2: KGHSH and LQKENI. CDR3 size: 14 residues. Germline trimming cut 5 bases from V and 3 bases from J; bases unmatched to any gene: 6.

CDR3 protein: CASSQDNSVSGGYTF. CDR3 nucleotide sequence: TGCGCCAGCAGCCAAGATAACAGCGTGAGCGGTGGCTACACCTTC. The V and J genes are TRBV4-3 and TRBJ1-2; D is unresolved. Germline V lookup: CDR1 LGHNA, CDR2 YSLEER. The V end was cut by 0 bases, the J end by 7 bases, with 15 bases between. The CDR3 totals 15 residues.

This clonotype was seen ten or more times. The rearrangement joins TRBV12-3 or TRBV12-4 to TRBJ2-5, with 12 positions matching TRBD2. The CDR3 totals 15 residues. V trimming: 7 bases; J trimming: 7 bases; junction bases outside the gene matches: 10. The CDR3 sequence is CASIDQTSGGLTQYF. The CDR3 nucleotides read TGTGCCAGCATCGATCAGACTAGCGGGGGCCTGACCCAGTACTTC.

The CDR3 coding sequence is TGCGCCAGCAGCTTGGGGACAGGGGGCACAGAGACCCAGTACTTC. It is translated as CASSLGTGGTETQYF. V is TRBV5-1 and J is TRBJ2-5, with 11 bases that match TRBD1. V lost 0 bases to trimming and J lost 4 bases; unmatched junction nucleotides: 2. This CDR3 has 15 amino acids. In germline, CDR1 is SGHRS, CDR2 YFSETQ.

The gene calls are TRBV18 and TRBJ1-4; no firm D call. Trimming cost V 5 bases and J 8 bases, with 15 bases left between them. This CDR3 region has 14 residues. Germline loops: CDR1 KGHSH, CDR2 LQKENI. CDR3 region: CASSETTQEEKLFF. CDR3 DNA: TGTGCCAGCTCAGAGACAACCCAAGAGGAAAAACTGTTTTTT.

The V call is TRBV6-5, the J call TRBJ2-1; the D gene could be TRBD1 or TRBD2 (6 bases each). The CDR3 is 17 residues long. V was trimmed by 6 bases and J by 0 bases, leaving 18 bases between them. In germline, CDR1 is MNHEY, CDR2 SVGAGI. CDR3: CASRPRFWGASYNEQFF. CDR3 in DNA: TGTGCCAGCAGGCCCCGGTTTTGGGGGGCCTCCTACAATGAGCAGTTCTTC.

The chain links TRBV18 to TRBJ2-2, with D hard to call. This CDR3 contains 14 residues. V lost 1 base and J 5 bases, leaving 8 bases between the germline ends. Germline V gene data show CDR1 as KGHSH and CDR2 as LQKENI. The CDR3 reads CASSPRTVTGELFF. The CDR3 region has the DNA TGTGCCAGCTCACCACGGACGGTTACCGGGGAGCTGTTTTTT. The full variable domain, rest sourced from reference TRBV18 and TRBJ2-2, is NAGVMQNPRHLVRRRGQEARLRCSPMKGHSHVYWYRQLPEEGLKFMVYLQKENIIDESGMPKERFSAEFPKEGPSILRIQQVVRGDSAAYFCASSPRTVTGELFFGEGSRLTVL.

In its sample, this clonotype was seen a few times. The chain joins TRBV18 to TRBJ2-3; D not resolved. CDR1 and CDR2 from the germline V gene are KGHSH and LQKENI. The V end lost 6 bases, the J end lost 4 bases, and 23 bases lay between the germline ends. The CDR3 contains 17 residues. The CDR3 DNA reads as TGTGCCAGCTCGCGGCTCCCCCCGGGCCCTCCCCCAGATACGCAGTATTTT. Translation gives CASSRLPPGPPPDTQYF.

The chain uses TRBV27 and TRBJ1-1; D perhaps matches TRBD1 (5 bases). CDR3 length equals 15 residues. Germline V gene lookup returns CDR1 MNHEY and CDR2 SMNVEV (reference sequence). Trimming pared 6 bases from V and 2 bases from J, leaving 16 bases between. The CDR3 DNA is TGTGCCAGCAGCCCCCAATGGGGGGGAAACACTGAAGCTTTCTTT. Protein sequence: CASSPQWGGNTEAFF.

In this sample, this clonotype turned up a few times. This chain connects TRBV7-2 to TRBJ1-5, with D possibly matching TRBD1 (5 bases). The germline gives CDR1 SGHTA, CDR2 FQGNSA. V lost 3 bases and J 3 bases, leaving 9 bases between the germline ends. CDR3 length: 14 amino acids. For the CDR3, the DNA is TGTGCCAGCAGCTTTGACAGCTCCAATCAGCCCCAGCATTTT. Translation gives CASSFDSSNQPQHF.

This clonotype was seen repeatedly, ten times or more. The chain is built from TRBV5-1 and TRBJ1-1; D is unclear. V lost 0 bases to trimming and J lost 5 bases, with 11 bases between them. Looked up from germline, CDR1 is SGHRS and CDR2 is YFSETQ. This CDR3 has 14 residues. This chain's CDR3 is CASSLGTETTEAFF. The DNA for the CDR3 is TGCGCCAGCAGCTTGGGGACGGAAACTACTGAAGCTTTCTTT. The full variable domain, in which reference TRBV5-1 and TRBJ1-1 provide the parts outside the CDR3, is KAGVTQTPRYLIKTRGQQVTLSCSPISGHRSVSWYQQTPGQGLQFLFEYFSETQRNKGNFPGRFSGRQFSNSRSEMNVSTLELGDSALYLCASSLGTETTEAFFGQGTRLTVV.

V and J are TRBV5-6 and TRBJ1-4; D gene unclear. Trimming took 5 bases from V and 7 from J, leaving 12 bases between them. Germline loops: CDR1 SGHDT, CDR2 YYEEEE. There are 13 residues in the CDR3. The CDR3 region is CASSWARGEKLFF. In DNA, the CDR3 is TGTGCCAGCAGTTGGGCTCGTGGTGAAAAACTGTTTTTT.

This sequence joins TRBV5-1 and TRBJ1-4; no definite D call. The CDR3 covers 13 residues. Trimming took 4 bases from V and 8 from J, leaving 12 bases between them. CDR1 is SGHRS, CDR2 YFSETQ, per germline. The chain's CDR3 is CASSPSPGEKLFF. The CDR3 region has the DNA TGCGCCAGCAGCCCGAGCCCGGGGGAAAAACTGTTTTTT.

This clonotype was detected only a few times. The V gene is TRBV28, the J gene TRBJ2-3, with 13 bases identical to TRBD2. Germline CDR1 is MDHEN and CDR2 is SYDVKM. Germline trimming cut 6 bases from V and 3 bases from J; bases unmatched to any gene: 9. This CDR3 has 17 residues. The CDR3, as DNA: TGTGCCAGCAGCCCTCCACTAGCGGGGGGGAAGACAGATACGCAGTATTTT. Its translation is CASSPPLAGGKTDTQYF.

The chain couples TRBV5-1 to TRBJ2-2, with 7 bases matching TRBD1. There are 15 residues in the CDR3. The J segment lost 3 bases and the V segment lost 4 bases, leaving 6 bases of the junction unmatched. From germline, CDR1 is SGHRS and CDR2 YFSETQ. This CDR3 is CASSPTGVYTGELFF. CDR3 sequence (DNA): TGCGCCAGCAGCCCCACAGGGGTTTACACCGGGGAGCTGTTTTTT.

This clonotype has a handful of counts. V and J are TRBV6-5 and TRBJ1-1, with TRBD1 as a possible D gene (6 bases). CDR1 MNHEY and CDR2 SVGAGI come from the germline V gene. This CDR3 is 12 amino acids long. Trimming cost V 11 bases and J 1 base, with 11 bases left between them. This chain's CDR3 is CACRTENTEAFF. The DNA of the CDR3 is TGTGCCTGTCGGACAGAGAACACTGAAGCTTTCTTT.

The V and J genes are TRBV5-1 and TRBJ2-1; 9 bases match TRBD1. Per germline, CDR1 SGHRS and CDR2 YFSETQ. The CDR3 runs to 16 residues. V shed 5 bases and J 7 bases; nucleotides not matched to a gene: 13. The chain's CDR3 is CASRQIGTGSKNEQFF. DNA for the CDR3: TGCGCCAGCAGACAAATCGGGACAGGGTCAAAAAATGAGCAGTTCTTC.

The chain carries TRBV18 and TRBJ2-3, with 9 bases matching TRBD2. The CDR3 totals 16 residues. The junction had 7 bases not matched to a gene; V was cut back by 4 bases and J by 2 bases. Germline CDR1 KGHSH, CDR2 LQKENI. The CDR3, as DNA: TGTGCCAGCTCACGGGACGTAGCGGGGGCCACAGATACGCAGTATTTT. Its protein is CASSRDVAGATDTQYF.

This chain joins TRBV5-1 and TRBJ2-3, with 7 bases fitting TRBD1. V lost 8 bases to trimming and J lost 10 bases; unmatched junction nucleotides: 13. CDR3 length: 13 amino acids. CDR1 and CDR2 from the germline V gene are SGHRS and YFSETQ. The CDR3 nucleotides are TGCGCCAGAACGGGACAGCCCTTTGACGCGCAGTATTTT. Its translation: CARTGQPFDAQYF. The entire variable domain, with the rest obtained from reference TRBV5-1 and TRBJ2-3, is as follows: KAGVTQTPRYLIKTRGQQVTLSCSPISGHRSVSWYQQTPGQGLQFLFEYFSETQRNKGNFPGRFSGRQFSNSRSEMNVSTLELGDSALYLCARTGQPFDAQYFGPGTRLTVL.

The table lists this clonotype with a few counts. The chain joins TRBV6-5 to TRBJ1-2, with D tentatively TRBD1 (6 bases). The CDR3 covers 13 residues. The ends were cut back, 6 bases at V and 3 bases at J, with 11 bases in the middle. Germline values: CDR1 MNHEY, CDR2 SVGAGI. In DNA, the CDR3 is TGTGCCAGCAGAGAGGGACACTACTATGGCTACACCTTC. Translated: CASREGHYYGYTF.

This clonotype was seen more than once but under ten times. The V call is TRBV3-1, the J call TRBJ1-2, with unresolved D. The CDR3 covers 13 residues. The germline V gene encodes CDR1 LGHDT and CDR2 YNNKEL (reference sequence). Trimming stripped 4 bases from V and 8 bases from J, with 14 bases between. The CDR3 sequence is CASSPLMRGGYTF. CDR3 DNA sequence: TGTGCCAGCAGCCCCCTCATGCGGGGAGGCTACACCTTC.

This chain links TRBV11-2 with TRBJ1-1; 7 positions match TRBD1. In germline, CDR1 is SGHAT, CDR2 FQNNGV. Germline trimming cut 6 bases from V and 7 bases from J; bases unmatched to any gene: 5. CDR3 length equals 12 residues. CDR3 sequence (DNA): TGTGCCAGCAGACCGGGGGACAGTGAAGCTTTCTTT. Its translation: CASRPGDSEAFF.

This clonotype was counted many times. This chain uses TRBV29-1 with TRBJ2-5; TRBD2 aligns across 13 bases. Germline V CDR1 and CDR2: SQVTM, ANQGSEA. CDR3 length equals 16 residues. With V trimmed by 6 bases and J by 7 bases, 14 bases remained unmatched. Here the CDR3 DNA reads TGCAGCGTCCCCGGAAGACTAGCGGGGGGTTTCGGGACCCAGTACTTC. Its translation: CSVPGRLAGGFGTQYF.

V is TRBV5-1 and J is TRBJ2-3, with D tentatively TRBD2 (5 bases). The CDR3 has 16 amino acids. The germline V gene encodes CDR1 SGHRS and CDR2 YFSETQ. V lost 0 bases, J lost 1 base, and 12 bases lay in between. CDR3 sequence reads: CASSLDGDWGTDTQYF. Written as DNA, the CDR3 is TGCGCCAGCAGCTTGGACGGGGATTGGGGCACAGATACGCAGTATTTT. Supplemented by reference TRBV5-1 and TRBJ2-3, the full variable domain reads KAGVTQTPRYLIKTRGQQVTLSCSPISGHRSVSWYQQTPGQGLQFLFEYFSETQRNKGNFPGRFSGRQFSNSRSEMNVSTLELGDSALYLCASSLDGDWGTDTQYFGPGTRLTVL.

The CDR3 DNA is TGTGCCATCAGGGTGGCCATAGGCTACAATGAGCAGTTCTTC. Its translation is CAIRVAIGYNEQFF. This chain links TRBV10-3 with TRBJ2-1, with no clear D. CDR1 and CDR2 (germline): ENHRY, SYGVKD. The CDR3 is made up of 14 amino acids. V gave up 6 bases and J gave up 3 bases, with 12 bases separating them.

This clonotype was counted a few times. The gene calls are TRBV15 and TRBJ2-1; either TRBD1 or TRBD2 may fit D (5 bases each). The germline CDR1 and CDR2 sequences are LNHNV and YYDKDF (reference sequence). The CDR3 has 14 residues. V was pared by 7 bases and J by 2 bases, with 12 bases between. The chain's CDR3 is CATKPEGPYNEQFF. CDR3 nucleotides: TGTGCCACCAAGCCCGAGGGACCCTACAATGAGCAGTTCTTC.